This record looks at one TCR beta chain sequence and its context. Its antigen is not known. These data belong to a study of cytomegalovirus exposure and HLA in healthy donors. General study results and limits: Sequencing probably produced one cluster of sequence variants that were highly shared. In a later analysis, donors in an Asian-associated ancestry cluster reportedly had fewer N-insertions in productive TCRs than the cohort mean. For most TCR sequences rarity was the rule, although some public TCRs occurred in many donors.

Primers included in the PCR were 60 Vbeta and 13 Jbeta primers. The data were produced by immunoSEQ multiplex PCR, yet TCRdb's version contains in-frame clones alone and is incomplete. The sample yields about 160,000 clones, 75% to 90% seen once. CDR3 length: 15 amino acids. Germline lookup yields CDR1 SGHTA and CDR2 FQGNSA. V gave up 6 bases and J gave up 7 bases; unmatched junction bases: 6. Specimen: PBMCs. This clonotype originated in a woman between 18 and 30 years old in good health and CMV-seronegative. The chain couples TRBV7-2 to TRBJ2-1, with 13 bases matching TRBD2. CDR3 DNA sequence: TGTGCCAGCAGGTGGACTAGCGGGGGTACAAATGAGCAGTTCTTC. Residues: CASRWTSGGTNEQFF. Looking up the rest from reference TRBV7-2 and TRBJ2-1 gives the full variable domain: GAGVSQSPSNKVTEKGKDVELRCDPISGHTALYWYRQSLGQGLEFLIYFQGNSAPDKSGLPSDRFSAERTGGSVSTLTIQRTQQEDSAVYLCASRWTSGGTNEQFFGPGTRLTVL.